The TCR beta chain described here comes from a study of blood T cell repertoires in COVID-19. Study-wide background: The United States, Italy and Spain supplied acute and convalescent COVID-19 samples. T cells, B-cell-depleted T cells, or PBMCs provided the cDNA or gDNA that served as material.

Germline-derived CDR1 and CDR2 are GTSNPN and SVGIG (reference sequence). V lost 3 bases to trimming and J lost 1 base, with 10 bases between them. CDR3 length equals 14 residues. Participants were aged roughly 18 to 90 years, lived in roughly 25 US areas, and enrolled virtually. Within 2 weeks before study entry, exposed participants met a COVID-19 case. Clones were sequenced by immunoSEQ multiplex PCR, and TCRdb holds only the in-frame ones, with some missing. The sample lists approximately 400,000 clones; roughly 90% were seen once. The V and J genes are TRBV30 and TRBJ2-1; perhaps TRBD1 as D (5 bases). The material sequenced was PBMCs or T cells enriched from blood (not recorded which). This TCR was recovered from a middle-aged woman who had been exposed to COVID-19. CDR3 loop: CAWRGVGSYNEQFF. The CDR3, as DNA: TGTGCCTGGAGAGGGGTAGGATCCTACAATGAGCAGTTCTTC. Full variable domain (remainder filled in from reference TRBV30 and TRBJ2-1): SQTIHQWPATLVQPVGSPLSLECTVEGTSNPNLYWYRQAAGRGLQLLFYSVGIGQISSEVPQNLSASRPQDRQFILSSKKLLLSDSGFYLCAWRGVGSYNEQFFGPGTRLTVL.